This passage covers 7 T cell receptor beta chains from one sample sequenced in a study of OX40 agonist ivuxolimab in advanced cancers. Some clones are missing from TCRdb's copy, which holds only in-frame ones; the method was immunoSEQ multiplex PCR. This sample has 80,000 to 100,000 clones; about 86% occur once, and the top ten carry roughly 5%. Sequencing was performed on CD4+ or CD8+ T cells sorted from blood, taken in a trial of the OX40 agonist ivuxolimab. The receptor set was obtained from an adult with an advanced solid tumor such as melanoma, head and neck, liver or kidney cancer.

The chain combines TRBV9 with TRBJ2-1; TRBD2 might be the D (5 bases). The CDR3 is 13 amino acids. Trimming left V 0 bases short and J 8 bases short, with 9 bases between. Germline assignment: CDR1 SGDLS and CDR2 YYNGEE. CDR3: CASSVVASYEQFF. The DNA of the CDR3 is TGTGCCAGCAGCGTAGTGGCTAGCTATGAGCAGTTCTTC.

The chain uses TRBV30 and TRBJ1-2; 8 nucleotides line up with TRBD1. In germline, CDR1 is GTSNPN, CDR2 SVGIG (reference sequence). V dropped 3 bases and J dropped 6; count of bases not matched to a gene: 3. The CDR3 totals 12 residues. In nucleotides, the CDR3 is TGTGCCTGGAGGGACAGGGCAAATGGCTACACCTTC. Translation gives CAWRDRANGYTF.

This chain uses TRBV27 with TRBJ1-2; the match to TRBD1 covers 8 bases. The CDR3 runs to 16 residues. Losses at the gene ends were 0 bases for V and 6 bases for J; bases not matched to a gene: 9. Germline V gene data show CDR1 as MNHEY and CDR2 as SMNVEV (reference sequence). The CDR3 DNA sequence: TGTGCCAGCAGTTTATCCCCAGGGGGCGGTTATGATGGCTACACCTTC. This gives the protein CASSLSPGGGYDGYTF.

The DNA for the CDR3 is TGTGCCAGCAGCCGGGGGGGCTACGAGCAGTACTTC. This codes for CASSRGGYEQYF. V is TRBV5-6 and J is TRBJ2-7, with TRBD2 identical over 8 bases. Germline V gene lookup returns CDR1 SGHDT and CDR2 YYEEEE. V dropped 4 bases and J dropped 3; count of bases not matched to a gene: 0. The CDR3 contains 12 residues.

CDR3 nucleotide sequence: TGTGCCAGCGCGAGTTCCGCCTCCTACAATGAGCAGTTCTTC. This encodes CASASSASYNEQFF. The chain carries TRBV7-3 and TRBJ2-1, with no clear D. The germline gives CDR1 SGHTA, CDR2 FQGTGA. The CDR3 is made up of 14 amino acids. Trimming removed 8 bases at V and 0 bases at J, with 11 bases between. Looking up the rest from reference TRBV7-3 and TRBJ2-1 gives the full variable domain: GAGVSQTPSNKVTEKGKYVELRCDPISGHTALYWYRQSLGQGPEFLIYFQGTGAADDSGLPNDRFFAVRPEGSVSTLKIQRTERGDSAVYLCASASSASYNEQFFGPGTRLTVL.

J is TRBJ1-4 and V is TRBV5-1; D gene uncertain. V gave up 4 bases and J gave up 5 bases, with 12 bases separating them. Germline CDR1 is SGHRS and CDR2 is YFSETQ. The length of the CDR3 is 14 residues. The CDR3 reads CASSLRATNEKLFF. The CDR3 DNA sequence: TGCGCCAGCAGCCTCCGGGCCACAAATGAAAAACTGTTTTTT.

The CDR3 protein is CASSPAGERRAAEQYF. DNA for the CDR3: TGTGCCAGCAGCCCCGCGGGGGAGCGGAGGGCGGCGGAGCAGTACTTC. V is TRBV7-8 and J is TRBJ2-7, with 7 bases aligning to TRBD2. In germline, CDR1 is SGHVS, CDR2 FQNEAQ. Trimming at V came to 5 bases and at J to 7 bases, leaving 17 bases not matched to a gene. CDR3 length: 16 amino acids.